Sequencing of this T cell receptor beta chain was carried out in a study of response to subunit inactivated influenza vaccine (dated by TCRdb to 2017 to 2018). General notes on the study: The study used deep quantitative T cell receptor repertoire profiling to track responses to a trivalent subunit inactivated influenza vaccine.

Library construction relied on RT-PCR. The sequencer listed for this sample is Illumina HiSeq 2500. The public reads were run again by TCRdb, first through fastp at Q25 and then through MiXCR, and only productive beta chains were kept. CDR3 protein sequences are deduplicated, and each keeps its most common genes and DNA. Within this sample are about 520,000 distinct CDR3 sequences, with under 8.5% of them counted one time only. The ten most abundant clones make up under 15% of the sample. Summary of the overall study and its limitations: It was suggested by the authors that each seasonal influenza vaccination may recruit only a limited number of new T cells.

This clonotype was seen a handful of times. Its antigen is not yet known. No base quality information exists; no much larger clone differs at one position. The junction shows trimming of 3 bases on V and 3 bases on J, and the gene matches do not reach 11 bases of it. CDR1 and CDR2 (ENHRY, SYGVKD) derive from the germline V gene. The CDR3 starts with the cysteine, ends with the phenylalanine, and has 17 residues. Only the CDR3 DNA stays, 51 bases, in frame from base 1. The chain employs TRBV10-3 and TRBJ2-7; 10 bases in the junction line up with TRBD1. Source: PBMCs from blood, taken about 24 months after vaccination. This clonotype originated in a man between 45 and 75 years old who received an inactivated influenza vaccine. Donor details come from another sample of the same person, matched by shared clones. The DNA reads as follows: TGTGCCATCAGTGACCCCGACCCGGGACAGGGGTTCTACGAGCAGTACTTC. It encodes CAISDPDPGQGFYEQYF.